These 27 T cell receptor beta chains came from one sample sequenced in a study of OX40 agonist ivuxolimab in advanced cancers. Method: immunoSEQ multiplex PCR; TCRdb's copy keeps in-frame clones and lacks some. Seen here are fewer than 85,000 clones, approximately 82% observed once, and the top ten hold under 0.8%. The sequences come from CD4+ or CD8+ T cells sorted from blood, collected in a trial of the OX40 agonist ivuxolimab. The receptors come from an adult with an advanced solid tumor such as melanoma, head and neck, liver or kidney cancer.

This rearrangement joins TRBV2 to TRBJ1-2; no clear D gene. There are 13 residues in the CDR3. CDR1 and CDR2 from the germline V gene are SNHLY and FYNNEI. Trimming pared 9 bases from V and 8 bases from J, leaving 19 bases between. The CDR3 here is CASKRALFSGYTF. Written as DNA, the CDR3 is TGTGCCAGTAAAAGGGCACTGTTTAGCGGCTACACCTTC.

This clone was detected only once. The chain couples TRBV7-9 to TRBJ1-4; no clear D. CDR1 SEHNR and CDR2 FQNEAQ come from the germline V gene (reference sequence). The CDR3 covers 13 residues. V was pared by 6 bases and J by 8 bases, with 13 bases between. The CDR3: CASSNPRGEKLFF. The CDR3 DNA sequence: TGTGCCAGCAGTAACCCCCGAGGGGAAAAACTGTTTTTT.

The chain uses TRBV6-6 and TRBJ2-7; possibly TRBD2 for D (5 bases). Germline assignment: CDR1 MNHNY and CDR2 SVGAGI (reference sequence). V lost 4 bases and J 6 bases, leaving 10 bases between the germline ends. The CDR3 has 12 residues. The CDR3 region is CASSFGLGEQYF. The CDR3 bases are TGTGCCAGCAGTTTCGGACTGGGCGAGCAGTACTTC.

The gene calls are TRBV7-8 and TRBJ1-1; D is ambiguous. The CDR3 sequence is 16 residues long. Trimming took off 8 bases at V and 2 bases at J, with 21 bases between the two ends. The V gene's germline CDR1 is SGHVS and CDR2 FQNEAQ. For the CDR3, the DNA is TGTGCCAGCCCCCAGAAGACCCGGCGGAGAAACACTGAAGCTTTCTTT. Protein: CASPQKTRRRNTEAFF.

The gene calls are TRBV7-8 and TRBJ2-2, with 9 bases identical to TRBD2. CDR3 length: 15 amino acids. CDR1 and CDR2 from the germline V gene are SGHVS and FQNEAQ. The CDR3 protein is CATYRGGANTGELFF. The CDR3 DNA reads as TGTGCTACATACCGCGGGGGGGCAAACACCGGGGAGCTGTTTTTT.

V usage is TRBV4-2 and J usage is TRBJ2-3, with 13 positions matching TRBD2. Germline V lookup: CDR1 LGHNA, CDR2 YNFKEQ. The junction had 7 bases not matched to a gene; V was cut back by 6 bases and J by 1 base. This CDR3 is 17 amino acids long. CDR3 in amino acids: CASRRTSGRQGTDTQYF. The CDR3 bases are TGTGCCAGCAGACGGACTAGCGGGAGACAGGGCACAGATACGCAGTATTTT.

This clone was seen only once. CDR3 in DNA: TGCGCCAGCAGCCGTGGGACAGAGGGAGAGACCCAGTACTTC. It yields the protein CASSRGTEGETQYF. This sequence joins TRBV5-1 and TRBJ2-5, with TRBD1 identical over 7 bases. The ends lost 4 bases at V and 4 bases at J; junction bases unmatched: 7. This CDR3 comprises 14 residues. Germline V lookup: CDR1 SGHRS, CDR2 YFSETQ.

This clone has more than one count but fewer than ten. The V and J genes are TRBV5-3 and TRBJ2-7; 11 nucleotides align to TRBD1. TRBV5-3 is assigned to the ORF class and has an uncertain function. CDR3 size: 16 residues. V gave up 0 bases and J gave up 0 bases; unmatched junction bases: 2. In nucleotides, the CDR3 is TGTGCCAGAAGCTTGGAGGGGACAGGGGGCTCCTACGAGCAGTACTTC. Translating it yields CARSLEGTGGSYEQYF.

This chain links TRBV18 with TRBJ1-4; D not certain. There are 14 residues in the CDR3. Deletions cut 6 bases from V and 3 bases from J, with 11 bases between. The germline V gene has CDR1 KGHSH and CDR2 LQKENI. In nucleotides, the CDR3 is TGTGCCAGCTCTACCACGGGGTCTAATGAAAAACTGTTTTTT. Its protein product is CASSTTGSNEKLFF.

The chain carries TRBV28 and TRBJ2-7; 7 bases fit TRBD1. The CDR3 extends over 14 amino acids. Germline V gives CDR1 MDHEN, CDR2 SYDVKM. V was clipped by 4 bases and J by 2 bases; unmatched bases: 5. DNA of the CDR3: TGTGCCAGCAGTTCCCCAGGGACAGCCTACGAGCAGTACTTC. Protein: CASSSPGTAYEQYF.

V usage is TRBV4-3 and J usage is TRBJ2-2; D remains ambiguous. This CDR3 spans 14 amino acids. With 6 bases removed from V and 1 base from J, the gap between germline ends came to 9 bases. Germline CDR1 and CDR2: LGHNA and YSLEER. The CDR3 reads CASRTRGNTGELFF. The CDR3, as DNA: TGCGCCAGCAGAACCCGTGGGAACACCGGGGAGCTGTTTTTT.

This chain connects TRBV19 to TRBJ2-7, with D maybe TRBD1 (5 bases). Looked up from germline, CDR1 is LNHDA and CDR2 is SQIVND (reference sequence). The CDR3 is 15 amino acids. The V end lost 6 bases, the J end lost 0 bases, and 15 bases lay between the germline ends. The CDR3 protein is CASSPIDSLSYEQYF. DNA of the CDR3: TGTGCCAGTAGCCCGATCGACAGTCTCTCCTACGAGCAGTACTTC.

The chain combines TRBV2 with TRBJ2-5, with D perhaps matching TRBD2 (5 bases). V was trimmed by 4 bases and J by 0 bases, leaving 6 bases between them. The CDR3 consists of 13 residues. From germline, CDR1 is SNHLY and CDR2 FYNNEI. The CDR3 loop reads CASSGGNQETQYF. CDR3 sequence (DNA): TGTGCCAGCAGTGGAGGGAACCAAGAGACCCAGTACTTC.

The CDR3 sequence is CASIESSGNNEQFF. In nucleotides, the CDR3 is TGTGCCAGCATTGAGTCTAGCGGTAACAATGAGCAGTTCTTC. The V call is TRBV7-2, the J call TRBJ2-1; 7 bases match TRBD2. This CDR3 is built from 14 residues. The J segment lost 5 bases and the V segment lost 7 bases, leaving 8 bases of the junction unmatched. Germline lookup yields CDR1 SGHTA and CDR2 FQGNSA. Filled out from reference TRBV7-2 and TRBJ2-1, the complete variable domain reads GAGVSQSPSNKVTEKGKDVELRCDPISGHTALYWYRQSLGQGLEFLIYFQGNSAPDKSGLPSDRFSAERTGGSVSTLTIQRTQQEDSAVYLCASIESSGNNEQFFGPGTRLTVL.

V usage is TRBV6-1 and J usage is TRBJ1-2; the D is unclear. The length of the CDR3 is 14 residues. V lost 2 bases, J lost 2 bases, and 9 bases lay in between. CDR1 is MNHNS and CDR2 is SASEGT in the germline V gene. The CDR3 spells CASSETVSNYGYTF. The CDR3, as DNA: TGTGCCAGCAGTGAAACGGTCTCCAACTATGGCTACACCTTC.

The chain joins TRBV5-1 to TRBJ2-1; D ambiguous. Per germline, CDR1 SGHRS and CDR2 YFSETQ. The length of the CDR3 is 14 residues. V was shortened by 2 bases and J by 5 bases, with 11 bases between the two germline ends. The CDR3 reads CASSFNGFNNEQFF. The CDR3 DNA reads TGCGCCAGCAGCTTTAATGGTTTTAACAATGAGCAGTTCTTC.

CDR3 amino acids: CASSVAGGLDEQFF. In nucleotides, the CDR3 is TGTGCCAGCAGCGTGGCGGGGGGCCTGGATGAGCAGTTCTTC. The rearrangement links TRBV5-4 to TRBJ2-1, with TRBD2 identical over 8 bases. V lost 4 bases, J lost 8 bases, and 8 bases stayed unmatched. CDR1 and CDR2 (germline): SGHNT, YYREEE (reference sequence). CDR3 size: 14 residues.

The chain links TRBV10-3 to TRBJ2-1; 7 nucleotides line up with TRBD2. The germline V gene has CDR1 ENHRY and CDR2 SYGVKD. The CDR3 covers 14 residues. V dropped 4 bases and J dropped 10; count of bases not matched to a gene: 10. The chain's CDR3 is CAISVGGSSSEQFF. Here the CDR3 DNA reads TGTGCCATCAGTGTTGGCGGGAGCTCCTCCGAGCAGTTCTTC.

The rearrangement uses TRBV2 and TRBJ2-1; 7 bases align to TRBD1. This CDR3 contains 12 residues. The germline V gene has CDR1 SNHLY and CDR2 FYNNEI. The V gene end was trimmed by 5 bases and the J gene end by 9 bases; junction bases not matched to a gene: 4. CDR3: CASSRAGGEQFF. Written as DNA, the CDR3 is TGTGCCAGCAGTCGAGCAGGGGGTGAGCAGTTCTTC.

The rearrangement uses TRBV5-8 and TRBJ1-2, with D perhaps TRBD1 (5 bases). Trimming removed 4 bases at V and 4 bases at J, with 14 bases between. Germline lookup yields CDR1 SGHTS and CDR2 YDEGEE. The CDR3 is 14 residues long. In nucleotides, the CDR3 is TGTGCCAGCAGCCCCAGGCAGGGAGGCTATGGCTACACCTTC. It codes for CASSPRQGGYGYTF.

The chain has TRBV5-1 and TRBJ1-3; 8 bases fit TRBD1. The germline V gene has CDR1 SGHRS and CDR2 YFSETQ. CDR3 length: 14 residues. The ends lost 0 bases at V and 8 bases at J; junction bases unmatched: 4. CDR3 DNA sequence: TGCGCCAGCAGCTTGGACGGACAGGGTGACACCATATATTTT. Translated, it gives CASSLDGQGDTIYF.

The J gene is TRBJ1-6, the V gene TRBV5-1; weak D call: TRBD1 (5 bases). Trimming took off 6 bases at V and 8 bases at J, with 15 bases between the two ends. The CDR3 runs 14 residues. The germline V gene has CDR1 SGHRS and CDR2 YFSETQ. CDR3 loop: CASTKRGEDSPLHF. CDR3 coding DNA: TGCGCCAGCACCAAGCGGGGGGAGGATTCACCCCTCCACTTT. The whole variable domain, filled in from reference TRBV5-1 and TRBJ1-6, reads KAGVTQTPRYLIKTRGQQVTLSCSPISGHRSVSWYQQTPGQGLQFLFEYFSETQRNKGNFPGRFSGRQFSNSRSEMNVSTLELGDSALYLCASTKRGEDSPLHFGNGTRLTVT.

This clone was counted once. The chain has TRBV5-6 and TRBJ2-3; D perhaps matches TRBD2 (7 bases). Trimming removed 9 bases at V and 1 base at J, with 15 bases between. This CDR3 spans 14 amino acids. Germline assignment: CDR1 SGHDT and CDR2 YYEEEE. Written as DNA, the CDR3 is TGTGCCACCGGCGGCGGGGGCGGCACAGATACGCAGTATTTT. Its protein product is CATGGGGGTDTQYF.

The V and J genes are TRBV19 and TRBJ1-5; D possibly corresponds to TRBD1 (6 bases). CDR1 is LNHDA, CDR2 SQIVND, per germline (reference sequence). This CDR3 has 14 amino acids. The V end lost 6 bases, the J end lost 7 bases, and 16 bases lay between the germline ends. CDR3 in DNA: TGTGCCAGTAGGGACAGCGCAGGCAGCCAGCCCCAGCATTTT. Its translation: CASRDSAGSQPQHF. The variable domain in full, with the rest retrieved from reference TRBV19 and TRBJ1-5, is DGGITQSPKYLFRKEGQNVTLSCEQNLNHDAMYWYRQDPGQGLRLIYYSQIVNDFQKGDIAEGYSVSREKKESFPLTVTSAQKNPTAFYLCASRDSAGSQPQHFGDGTRLSIL.

The rearrangement uses TRBV5-1 and TRBJ2-3; 9 bases align to TRBD2. The germline V gene has CDR1 SGHRS and CDR2 YFSETQ. V trimming: 1 base; J trimming: 0 bases; junction bases outside the gene matches: 9. This CDR3 has 18 residues. CDR3 sequence (DNA): TGCGCCAGCAGCTTGTTTAGCGGGGGACCCACTAGCACAGATACGCAGTATTTT. It yields the protein CASSLFSGGPTSTDTQYF.

The chain is built from TRBV19 and TRBJ2-1, with D tentatively TRBD2 (6 bases). CDR1 is LNHDA and CDR2 is SQIVND in the germline V gene (reference sequence). Between the trimmed V and J ends, which lost 3 bases and 7 bases, there was a span of 16 bases. The CDR3 extends over 15 amino acids. The CDR3 sequence is CASSILASAPNEQFF. The CDR3 nucleotides read TGTGCCAGTAGTATTCTCGCTAGCGCCCCTAATGAGCAGTTCTTC.

This clone was recorded a few times. The chain recombines TRBV28 with TRBJ1-2; D call uncertain. Trimming pared 4 bases from V and 4 bases from J, leaving 4 bases between. This CDR3 has 11 amino acids. CDR1 and CDR2 (germline): MDHEN, SYDVKM. The CDR3 sequence: CASSYSYGYTF. The CDR3 DNA sequence: TGTGCCAGCAGTTACAGCTATGGCTACACCTTC.